There are many counts of the clone carrying this T cell receptor (beta chain). These data are taken from a study of control samples from healthy donors and cancer patients. Measured with immunoSEQ multiplex PCR; TCRdb has only the in-frame clones, and not every one. The data show 100,000 to 130,000 clones, just under 85% seen once. The germline V and J ends were trimmed by 7 bases and 9 bases, with 19 bases remaining between them. Germline CDR1 reads MNHEY; CDR2 reads SVGAGI. The CDR3 runs to 15 residues. The sequence was collected from a man between 18 and 29 years old in good health. The specimen was blood. The chain carries TRBV6-5 and TRBJ1-6; D uncertain. This CDR3 is CASNGEGGSSSPLHF. CDR3 bases: TGTGCCAGCAATGGGGAGGGAGGTAGCAGTTCACCCCTCCACTTT.